Presented here are 11 T cell receptor beta chains from one specimen sequenced in a study of CD8+CD57+ T cells in acquired aplastic anemia. The template used for profiling TCR beta VDJ and CDR3 was genomic DNA. TCRdb reanalysed the reads using MiXCR and keeps one entry per CDR3 protein. The data show hundreds of thousands of distinct CDR3 sequences, under 40% seen once. Individuals selected for sequencing had exhibited CD8+CD57+ cell expansion on flow cytometry. Material: sorted CD4+, CD8+, or CD8+CD57+ T cells (not recorded which) from PBMCs. The receptors stem from a human donor with aplastic anemia.

This clonotype was detected many times. The rearrangement uses TRBV19 and TRBJ2-7; D is uncertain. V gave up 3 bases and J gave up 3 bases, with 12 bases separating them. Germline loops: CDR1 LNHDA, CDR2 SQIVND (reference sequence). The CDR3 has 14 amino acids. The DNA of the CDR3 is TGTGCCAGTAGTATTTCACGGCAAGGCTACGAGCAGTACTTC. This gives the protein CASSISRQGYEQYF.

This sequence joins TRBV25-1 and TRBJ1-4, with TRBD1 identical over 8 bases. The germline CDR1 and CDR2 sequences are MGHDK and SYGVNS. V was clipped by 7 bases and J by 8 bases; unmatched bases: 6. The CDR3 runs to 13 residues. The CDR3 region has the DNA TGTGCCAGCAAAGGGGGGACAGGAGAAAAACTGTTTTTT. Its translation is CASKGGTGEKLFF. The full variable domain, in which reference TRBV25-1 and TRBJ1-4 provide the parts outside the CDR3, is EADIYQTPRYLVIGTGKKITLECSQTMGHDKMYWYQQDPGMELHLIHYSYGVNSTEKGDLSSESTVSRIRTEHFPLTLESARPSHTSQYLCASKGGTGEKLFFGSGTQLSVL.

This clonotype was recorded many times. V usage is TRBV15 and J usage is TRBJ1-4, with 7 bases that match TRBD1. The ends lost 5 bases at V and 5 bases at J; junction bases unmatched: 8. Germline V gene data show CDR1 as LNHNV and CDR2 as YYDKDF (reference sequence). The CDR3 sequence is 15 residues long. The CDR3 spells CATSGWTGENEKLFF. The DNA of the CDR3 is TGTGCCACCAGCGGTTGGACAGGAGAAAATGAAAAACTGTTTTTT.

The V call is TRBV10-3, the J call TRBJ1-6; 10 bases align to TRBD1. J lost 7 bases, V lost 4 bases, and 7 bases had no gene match. The CDR3 covers 16 residues. Germline CDR1 and CDR2: ENHRY and SYGVKD. This CDR3 is CAISARDRGRNSPLHF. The CDR3 coding sequence is TGTGCCATCAGTGCACGCGACAGGGGGCGGAATTCACCCCTCCACTTT.

This chain connects TRBV7-3 to TRBJ2-3, with 7 bases aligning to TRBD2. Germline V gene sequence: CDR1 SGHTA, CDR2 FQGTGA. V trimming: 4 bases; J trimming: 2 bases; junction bases outside the gene matches: 6. CDR3 length equals 15 residues. CDR3 bases: TGTGCCAGCAGCTCAGGACTAGGAAACACAGATACGCAGTATTTT. Encoded protein: CASSSGLGNTDTQYF.

V is TRBV2 and J is TRBJ1-1, with 7 nucleotides matching TRBD1. The junction had 4 bases not matched to a gene; V was cut back by 6 bases and J by 0 bases. The CDR3 is 14 residues long. CDR1 is SNHLY and CDR2 is FYNNEI in the germline V gene. Here the CDR3 reads CASREGQLNTEAFF. The CDR3 nucleotides are TGTGCCAGCAGGGAGGGACAGCTGAACACTGAAGCTTTCTTT.

This clonotype was detected only once. This chain links TRBV4-1 with TRBJ2-2; 8 positions match TRBD2. The length of the CDR3 is 21 residues. Germline lookup yields CDR1 MGHRA and CDR2 YSYEKL. V gave up 1 base and J gave up 1 base; unmatched junction bases: 17. The CDR3 DNA follows: TGCGCCAGCAGCCAAGGGACTTGGGCTGTGGAGCGGGGGTTGAACACCGGGGAGCTGTTTTTT. Translating it yields CASSQGTWAVERGLNTGELFF.

V usage is TRBV10-3 and J usage is TRBJ2-7, with TRBD1 as a possible D gene (6 bases). From germline, CDR1 is ENHRY and CDR2 SYGVKD. The CDR3 is 13 amino acids. Between the trimmed V and J ends, which lost 4 bases and 0 bases, there was a span of 7 bases. Here the CDR3 reads CAISGGGSYEQYF. For the CDR3, the DNA is TGTGCCATCAGTGGAGGGGGCTCCTACGAGCAGTACTTC.

The V gene is TRBV9, the J gene TRBJ2-2; possibly TRBD1 for D (6 bases). From germline, CDR1 is SGDLS and CDR2 YYNGEE. Trimming cost V 0 bases and J 6 bases, with 15 bases left between them. The CDR3 loop spans 16 amino acids. CDR3 region: CASSVANRAAAGELFF. As DNA, the CDR3 is TGTGCCAGCAGCGTAGCTAACAGGGCCGCAGCCGGGGAGCTGTTTTTT.

This clonotype occurred once. The chain combines TRBV30 with TRBJ1-6; D is unresolved. Germline V gene data show CDR1 as GTSNPN and CDR2 as SVGIG (reference sequence). Trimming shortened V by 2 bases and J by 7 bases, and 12 bases separated the two germline ends. The CDR3 totals 14 residues. The CDR3 loop reads CAWSPRTGNSPLHF. CDR3 coding DNA: TGTGCCTGGAGTCCCCGGACGGGGAATTCACCCCTCCACTTT. Filled out from reference TRBV30 and TRBJ1-6, the complete variable domain reads SQTIHQWPATLVQPVGSPLSLECTVEGTSNPNLYWYRQAAGRGLQLLFYSVGIGQISSEVPQNLSASRPQDRQFILSSKKLLLSDSGFYLCAWSPRTGNSPLHFGNGTRLTVT.

The genes are TRBV19 and TRBJ2-1, with TRBD2 as a possible D gene (7 bases). The CDR3 loop spans 15 amino acids. CDR1 is LNHDA and CDR2 is SQIVND in the germline V gene (reference sequence). V was trimmed by 9 bases and J by 5 bases, leaving 20 bases between them. The CDR3 DNA is TGTGCCAGCAGGGGACGGGGGCGGGGGCACAATGAGCAGTTCTTC. Its translation: CASRGRGRGHNEQFF.